The clone carrying this TCR beta chain came up many times. Its antigen is undetermined. Trimming left V 5 bases short and J 2 bases short, with 9 bases between. This CDR3 is 12 amino acids long. Germline V lookup: CDR1 GTSNPN, CDR2 SVGIG (reference sequence). Among the exclusions were patients with other autoimmune diseases, uncontrolled infections, pregnancy or lactation. Diagnosis relied on clinical symptoms, serum thyroxine, TRAb, thyroid ultrasound and orbital computed tomography. The data originate from a study of Graves' ophthalmopathy and Graves' hyperthyroidism. Study-wide points: For separating ophthalmopathy from stable hyperthyroidism, a 13-signature model gave approximately 90% sensitivity and around 80% specificity.

The TCR beta CDR3 regions underwent amplification from RNA transcripts. Second-round multiplex PCR came after first-round RT-PCR with HTBI primers. Via MiXCR, TCRdb re-called the multiplex PCR reads, giving one row per CDR3 protein. This table holds approximately 480,000 distinct CDR3 sequences, 13% to 15% found once. The clonotype was recovered from a woman aged 30 to 39 with Graves' ophthalmopathy. The sequencing input was blood. The V and J genes are TRBV30 and TRBJ1-2, with a possible D match to TRBD1 (5 bases). The CDR3 nucleotides read TGTGCCTGGGACCGGGACAACTATGGCTACACCTTC. Amino acid sequence: CAWDRDNYGYTF.